The clone carrying this T cell receptor beta chain was counted only a few times. Its antigen is unknown. This CDR3 region has 19 residues. With V trimmed by 6 bases and J by 2 bases, 20 bases remained unmatched. CDR1 MNHNS and CDR2 SASEGT come from the germline V gene. Regions amplified from RNA transcripts were the TCR beta CDR3 regions. Carried out on the TCR CDR3, a first-round RT-PCR used the HTBI primer set. In TCRdb, the multiplex PCR reads were re-called with MiXCR into one record per CDR3 protein. The sample consists of approximately 530,000 distinct CDR3 sequences, just under 20% of them appearing once. The data were obtained in a study of T cells in Graves' hyperthyroidism and ophthalmopathy. Clinical Activity Scores of at least 3, NOSPECS grades of at least 4 and durations under 3 months characterized ophthalmopathy patients. Clinical symptoms, serum thyroxine, TRAb, thyroid ultrasound and orbital computed tomography informed diagnoses.

Overall study findings and caveats: For ophthalmopathy, model prediction preceded onset by a median roughly 6.3 months.

This clonotype was sampled from a man aged 35-49 years with Graves' ophthalmopathy. The sample taken for sequencing was blood. The chain employs TRBV6-1 and TRBJ2-7, with 9 positions matching TRBD1. DNA of the CDR3: TGTGCCAGCAGACCTCCAGGACAGGGGCGGCGCACCCTACCCTACGAGCAGTACTTC. Its protein product is CASRPPGQGRRTLPYEQYF.